The present T cell receptor (beta chain) was sequenced within a study of blood T cells in healthy people across ages. A J-beta primer mix and a sample-barcoded 5' primer were used in a second PCR of roughly 6 to 11 cycles. TCRdb re-called the 5' RACE reads with MiXCR, one entry per CDR3 protein. The sample has under 1,000,000 distinct CDR3 sequences, around 45% seen once. A single count supports this clonotype. Its target is unknown. A junction boundary mismatches the germline segment, possibly from a read error. Study observations and caveats: As age increased, TCR beta diversity per million T cells fell in a roughly linear fashion.

All donors came from Russia, were Caucasian and healthy, and spanned ages about 6 to 90. The specimen sequenced was blood. This TCR came from a man older than 75 in good health.

The CDR3 nucleotides read TGCAGCGTGGAAGGGGGCCCGAAGGGCGATACGCAGTATTTT. The encoded protein is CSVEGGPKGDTQYF. The chain couples TRBV29-1 to TRBJ2-3; TRBD1 matches 7 bases. The CDR3 has 14 amino acids. Germline assignment: CDR1 SQVTM and CDR2 ANQGSEA.